This T cell receptor beta chain was sequenced for a study of cytotoxic CD8 clonotypes in ibrutinib-treated CLL. Study as a whole: Partial response occurred in 24 patients and complete response in 2; at median about 70 months, roughly 14 remained remitted and about 12 progressed.

Roughly 2.2 micrograms of genomic DNA from cryopreserved PBMCs went into TCR beta libraries. TCRdb's table, derived via immunoSEQ multiplex PCR, lists solely in-frame clones and lacks some. Of 150,000 or so clones listed, roughly 80% are singletons. Trimming shortened V by 3 bases and J by 5 bases, and 17 bases separated the two germline ends. Germline CDR1 and CDR2: SGHRS and YFSETQ. The CDR3 spans 15 residues. The material was PBMCs, obtained after 12 months of ibrutinib treatment. This clonotype originated in a human donor with chronic lymphocytic leukemia. The chain joins TRBV5-1 to TRBJ1-2; TRBD1 might be the D (6 bases). The CDR3 reads CASSSAPGVRYGYTF. DNA for the CDR3: TGCGCCAGCAGCTCCGCACCAGGGGTAAGGTATGGCTACACCTTC. Combining the CDR3 with reference TRBV5-1 and TRBJ1-2 gives the whole variable domain KAGVTQTPRYLIKTRGQQVTLSCSPISGHRSVSWYQQTPGQGLQFLFEYFSETQRNKGNFPGRFSGRQFSNSRSEMNVSTLELGDSALYLCASSSAPGVRYGYTFGSGTRLTVV.